Below, one T cell receptor beta chain is given with its context. Its antigen specificity is not known. The input lacks base qualities; no much larger clone sits a single base away. The data stem from a study of blood T cell repertoires in COVID-19 (dated by TCRdb to the early 2020s). Notes on the research overall: The collaborator samples originated in the United States, Italy and Spain and spanned the acute and convalescent phases of COVID-19. Sample metadata almost always included a de-identified subject ID, COVID-19 status, age in years and sex. The dataset comprised deeply sampled blood TCRbeta repertoires from subjects exposed to, actively infected with, or recovered from COVID-19. Where HLA class I and class II types were available, the types were taken from metadata supplied by the sample provider, not from assay-based typing. The samples were drawn from two sources: the first 160 participants of the ongoing ImmuneRACE study, and 1,200 or so subjects contributed by 6 global collaborators. The material from the prospective study consisted of cDNA or gDNA derived from T cells, B-cell-depleted T cells, or PBMCs. The repertoires were released in a freely available public database intended as a resource for research on the immune response to SARS-CoV-2. What the study reported, not specific to this receptor: Clinical and demographic metadata were provided uncurated, with the amount varying by source and participant.

The CDR3 goes from the cysteine to the phenylalanine over 15 residues. Kept here is only the CDR3 DNA, which spans 45 bases and is read in frame from base 1. The junction shows trimming of 1 base on V and 10 bases on J, and the gene matches do not reach 5 bases of it. Based on the germline V gene (reference sequence), the CDR1 and CDR2 sequences are LGHDT and YNNKEL. Each collaborating institution followed its own protocols to collect whole blood in K2EDTA tubes. Collaborator samples were shipped for TCRbeta analysis as frozen whole blood, isolated PBMCs, or DNA extracted from either sample type. TCRbeta CDR3 regions were amplified from genomic DNA by means of the immunoSEQ Assay, a bias-controlled multiplex PCR. The authors processed their data as follows. The number of nucleated cells in each sample was estimated by amplification of reference gene primers within the assay. To quantify the absolute abundance of each unique TCRbeta CDR3 rearrangement, sequence reads were collapsed and filtered. For each sample, productive Simpson clonality was calculated as the square root of Simpson's diversity index over productive rearrangements. TCRdb took over this immuneACCESS table, retaining in-frame rearrangements with V and J assigned. Such tables are incomplete; in checked studies, under half of the missing clones stem from an unresolved V gene, and the remainder is unexplained. V, J and clone size are those of that table, while D and trimming were read from the DNA. The sample table holds about 220,000 clones, of which 80% to 85% were seen once. The top ten clonotypes cover less than 2.5% of the sample.

This receptor was taken from a woman aged 60 to 75 with acute or convalescent COVID-19. The rearranged chain carries TRBV3-1 (or the pseudogene TRBV3-2) and TRBJ1-6; 9 middle bases align to TRBD1. Sequencing was carried out using peripheral blood. The nucleotide sequence reads TGTGCCAGCAGCCAAGCCGGGACAGGGAACTCACCCCTCCACTTT. This sequence encodes CASSQAGTGNSPLHF.